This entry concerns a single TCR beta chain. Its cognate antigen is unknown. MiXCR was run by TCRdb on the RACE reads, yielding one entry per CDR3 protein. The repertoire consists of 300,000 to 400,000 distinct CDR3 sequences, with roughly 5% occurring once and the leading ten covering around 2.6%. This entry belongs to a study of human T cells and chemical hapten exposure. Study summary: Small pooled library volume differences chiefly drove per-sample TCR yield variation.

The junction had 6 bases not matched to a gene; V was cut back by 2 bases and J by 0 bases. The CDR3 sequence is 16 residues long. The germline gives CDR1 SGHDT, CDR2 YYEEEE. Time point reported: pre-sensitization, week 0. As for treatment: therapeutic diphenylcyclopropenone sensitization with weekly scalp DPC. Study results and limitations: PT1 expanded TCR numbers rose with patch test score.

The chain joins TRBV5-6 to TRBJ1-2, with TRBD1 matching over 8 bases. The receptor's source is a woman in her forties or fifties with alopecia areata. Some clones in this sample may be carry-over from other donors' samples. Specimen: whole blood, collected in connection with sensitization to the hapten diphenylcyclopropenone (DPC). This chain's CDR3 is CASSFQGAEANYGYTF. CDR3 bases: TGTGCCAGCAGCTTCCAGGGGGCGGAAGCTAACTATGGCTACACCTTC.